The TCR beta chain under discussion was sequenced for a study of blood T cell repertoires in COVID-19. V dropped 1 base and J dropped 0 bases, with 12 bases sitting between them. Germline loops: CDR1 MDHEN, CDR2 SYDVKM. This CDR3 contains 16 residues. As originally analysed: Cell counts per sample came from amplifying reference gene primers. This table comes from immunoSEQ multiplex PCR, and its TCRdb copy is limited to in-frame clones, with some not included. V and J calls and clone size are copied from that table; D and trimming were computed from the DNA. The sample carries fewer than 200,000 clones, 65% to 90% recorded once.

Sequences were obtained from peripheral blood. This chain uses TRBV28 with TRBJ1-1, with a tentative D call TRBD1 (5 bases). This sequence was found in a man aged 50-59 years with active or convalescent COVID-19. The CDR3 region is CASSLLTGPMNTEAFF. In DNA, the CDR3 is TGTGCCAGCAGTTTATTAACAGGACCCATGAACACTGAAGCTTTCTTT.